These 26 T cell receptor beta chains share one sample of origin, sequenced in a study of T cells after yellow fever vaccination. TCRdb analysed the 5' RACE reads with MiXCR anew, one entry per CDR3 protein. The profile covers 400,000 to 450,000 distinct CDR3 sequences, with under 20% appearing a single time and roughly a sixth taken by the ten largest. The sequencing here drew on PBMCs, taken before the yellow fever booster vaccination. The receptors derive from a man between 18 and 29 years old who received the YFV17D yellow fever vaccine.

This clonotype came up a few times. J is TRBJ2-3 and V is TRBV5-1, with a weak D call TRBD2 (6 bases). Trimming removed 0 bases at V and 1 base at J, with 12 bases between. CDR3 length: 16 residues. Germline loops: CDR1 SGHRS, CDR2 YFSETQ. CDR3 DNA sequence: TGCGCCAGCAGCTTGGGGGGCGGCGGGGGCACAGATACGCAGTATTTT. Translated: CASSLGGGGGTDTQYF.

The chain recombines TRBV5-1 with TRBJ2-7, with D hard to call. Looked up from germline, CDR1 is SGHRS and CDR2 is YFSETQ. The CDR3 sequence is 13 residues long. Trimming shortened V by 4 bases and J by 6 bases, and 14 bases separated the two germline ends. CDR3 sequence reads: CASSIDPPSEQYF. The CDR3 nucleotides read TGCGCCAGCAGCATTGACCCACCAAGCGAGCAGTACTTC.

The chain recombines TRBV25-1 with TRBJ2-1; no firm D call. The germline V gene has CDR1 MGHDK and CDR2 SYGVNS. The CDR3 runs 12 residues. V gave up 4 bases and J gave up 7 bases, with 8 bases separating them. For the CDR3, the DNA is TGTGCCAGCAGTGCCGGGTTGAATGAGCAGTTCTTC. Encoded protein: CASSAGLNEQFF.

This clonotype turned up a few times. The gene calls are TRBV28 and TRBJ1-2; maybe TRBD1 (5 bases). CDR1 is MDHEN, CDR2 SYDVKM, per germline. The CDR3 runs to 12 residues. Between the trimmed V and J ends, which lost 11 bases and 5 bases, there was a span of 15 bases. The CDR3 here is CAGGTDVYGYTF. CDR3 DNA: TGTGCCGGCGGGACGGACGTATATGGCTACACCTTC.

The gene calls are TRBV5-4 and TRBJ2-2, with a weak D call TRBD1 (6 bases). Per the germline V gene, CDR1 is SGHNT and CDR2 is YYREEE (reference sequence). This CDR3 spans 16 amino acids. V was pared by 4 bases and J by 7 bases, with 20 bases between. The CDR3 DNA reads as TGTGCCAGCAGCCGAAACAGGGCCTTTTCTGGCGGGGAGCTGTTTTTT. Protein: CASSRNRAFSGGELFF.

The rearrangement links TRBV7-9 to TRBJ1-2; 7 nucleotides line up with TRBD1. V dropped 5 bases and J dropped 6; count of bases not matched to a gene: 15. This CDR3 comprises 16 residues. The germline gives CDR1 SEHNR, CDR2 FQNEAQ (reference sequence). The CDR3 reads CASSIRQGPNRDGYTF. CDR3 coding DNA: TGTGCCAGCAGCATCAGACAGGGACCCAATAGGGATGGCTACACCTTC.

The genes are TRBV9 and TRBJ2-2; either TRBD1 or TRBD2 may supply D (5 bases each). The CDR3 loop spans 17 amino acids. Trimming removed 3 bases from V and 0 bases from J, with 15 bases in between. CDR1 and CDR2 (germline): SGDLS, YYNGEE. The CDR3 spells CASSDMTGTSNTGELFF. The CDR3 DNA reads TGTGCCAGCAGCGATATGACGGGGACCTCGAACACCGGGGAGCTGTTTTTT.

This sequence joins TRBV7-3 and TRBJ2-7; 7 bases line up with TRBD1. The germline gives CDR1 SGHTA, CDR2 FQGTGA. The V segment lost 2 bases and the J segment 5 bases; nucleotides outside the gene matches: 3. This CDR3 spans 13 amino acids. CDR3 sequence reads: CASSLARGNEQYF. The CDR3 DNA is TGTGCCAGCAGCTTAGCCAGGGGGAACGAGCAGTACTTC. Looking up the rest from reference TRBV7-3 and TRBJ2-7 gives the full variable domain: GAGVSQTPSNKVTEKGKYVELRCDPISGHTALYWYRQSLGQGPEFLIYFQGTGAADDSGLPNDRFFAVRPEGSVSTLKIQRTERGDSAVYLCASSLARGNEQYFGPGTRLTVT.

The J gene is TRBJ2-6, the V gene TRBV7-3; TRBD1 matches at 9 bases. This CDR3 region has 17 residues. V shed 3 bases and J 2 bases; nucleotides not matched to a gene: 5. In germline, CDR1 is SGHTA, CDR2 FQGTGA. In DNA form, the CDR3 reads TGTGCCAGCAGCTTGATACAGGGGGCTGCTGGGGCCAACGTCCTGACTTTC. Its protein product is CASSLIQGAAGANVLTF.

The chain couples TRBV18 to TRBJ2-7, with D perhaps TRBD1 (6 bases). Germline lookup yields CDR1 KGHSH and CDR2 LQKENI. The CDR3 sequence is 13 residues long. The V end was cut by 5 bases, the J end by 5 bases, with 13 bases between. The CDR3 is CASSVTGFNEQYF. The CDR3 nucleotides are TGTGCCAGCTCAGTCACAGGGTTCAACGAGCAGTACTTC.

This chain uses TRBV19 with TRBJ1-2, with D uncertain. The V and J ends lost 7 bases and 4 bases respectively, with 16 bases between them. The CDR3 loop spans 14 amino acids. The germline gives CDR1 LNHDA, CDR2 SQIVND (reference sequence). Written as DNA, the CDR3 is TGTGCCAGTATCCGAGGGAGTAACGCCTATGGCTACACCTTC. It encodes CASIRGSNAYGYTF.

The genes are TRBV7-2 and TRBJ2-2; D uncertain. Germline CDR1 reads SGHTA; CDR2 reads FQGNSA. The CDR3 is 12 residues long. Between the trimmed V and J ends, which lost 6 bases and 6 bases, there was a span of 8 bases. The CDR3 loop reads CASSTMAGELFF. The CDR3 DNA reads as TGTGCCAGCAGTACCATGGCCGGGGAGCTGTTTTTT. Full variable domain (missing parts from reference TRBV7-2 and TRBJ2-2): GAGVSQSPSNKVTEKGKDVELRCDPISGHTALYWYRQSLGQGLEFLIYFQGNSAPDKSGLPSDRFSAERTGGSVSTLTIQRTQQEDSAVYLCASSTMAGELFFGEGSRLTVL.

This clonotype was recorded once. The rearrangement joins TRBV7-2 to TRBJ1-2; tentative D call: TRBD1 (6 bases). The CDR3 has 13 residues. V was shortened by 4 bases and J by 8 bases, with 14 bases between the two germline ends. Looked up from germline, CDR1 is SGHTA and CDR2 is FQGNSA. In DNA, the CDR3 is TGTGCCAGCAGCTCTGGTTGGGGGCGGGGCTACACCTTC. It specifies CASSSGWGRGYTF.

This chain connects TRBV2 to TRBJ2-6; 11 bases fit TRBD1. CDR1 SNHLY and CDR2 FYNNEI come from the germline V gene. The CDR3 runs 16 residues. V shed 10 bases and J 0 bases; nucleotides not matched to a gene: 5. CDR3 nucleotides: TGTGCCATCACCGGGACAGGGGGCTCTGGGGCCAACGTCCTGACTTTC. Protein: CAITGTGGSGANVLTF.

This chain links TRBV5-1 with TRBJ2-1; tentative D call: TRBD2 (5 bases). Germline V gene data show CDR1 as SGHRS and CDR2 as YFSETQ. This CDR3 contains 15 residues. Trimming took 2 bases from V and 9 from J, leaving 18 bases between them. The CDR3 spells CASSFRQILEGEQFF. The DNA for the CDR3 is TGCGCCAGCAGCTTCCGCCAGATACTCGAGGGTGAGCAGTTCTTC.

This clonotype occurred a few times. V gene TRBV10-3 combines with J gene TRBJ2-5, with D uncertain. In germline, CDR1 is ENHRY, CDR2 SYGVKD. CDR3 length: 13 residues. V was shortened by 6 bases and J by 3 bases, with 11 bases between the two germline ends. Here the CDR3 DNA reads TGTGCCATCAGCCGGTCTAGTGAAGAGACCCAGTACTTC. Its protein product is CAISRSSEETQYF.

The rearrangement uses TRBV12-3 or TRBV12-4 and TRBJ1-3; no definite D call. Trimming left V 3 bases short and J 2 bases short, with 11 bases between. This CDR3 is 15 amino acids long. This CDR3 is CASSFTRSAGNTIYF. In nucleotides, the CDR3 is TGTGCCAGCAGTTTTACCCGGAGCGCTGGAAACACCATATATTTT.

This clonotype was detected many times. The chain uses TRBV10-3 and TRBJ2-5; TRBD2 matches at 8 bases. The CDR3 is made up of 13 amino acids. Germline lookup yields CDR1 ENHRY and CDR2 SYGVKD. V lost 5 bases to trimming and J lost 5 bases; unmatched junction nucleotides: 4. The CDR3, as DNA: TGTGCCATCAGTCGGGAGGGTAGGGAGACCCAGTACTTC. Translating it yields CAISREGRETQYF.

This clonotype was observed many times. CDR3 amino acids: CSVEQGPQETQYF. Written as DNA, the CDR3 is TGCAGCGTTGAACAGGGCCCCCAAGAGACCCAGTACTTC. J is TRBJ2-5 and V is TRBV29-1; possible D gene TRBD1, 5 bases. Trimming stripped 2 bases from V and 1 base from J, with 8 bases between. Per germline, CDR1 SQVTM and CDR2 ANQGSEA. The CDR3 is 13 residues long.

V and J are TRBV12-3 or TRBV12-4 and TRBJ2-2; a weak D match, TRBD1 (6 bases). The V end was cut by 5 bases, the J end by 5 bases, with 21 bases between. The CDR3 extends over 17 amino acids. The CDR3, as DNA: TGTGCCAGCAGTGGAGGTACCCTGGACAGTATGACCGGGGAGCTGTTTTTT. Translating it yields CASSGGTLDSMTGELFF.

The chain couples TRBV29-1 to TRBJ2-1; D gene uncertain. Germline values: CDR1 SQVTM, CDR2 ANQGSEA. The length of the CDR3 is 15 residues. For the CDR3, the DNA is TGCAGTATAGCATCCTCGACGAGCTCCTACAATGAGCAGTTCTTC. Translation gives CSIASSTSSYNEQFF.

This clonotype has more than one count but fewer than ten. The chain couples TRBV7-2 to TRBJ2-1; TRBD1 is a possible D gene (6 bases). This CDR3 comprises 15 residues. The germline V gene has CDR1 SGHTA and CDR2 FQGNSA. The V end was cut by 2 bases, the J end by 0 bases, with 8 bases between. The CDR3 DNA reads as TGTGCCAGCAGCTTACAGGGGCCCTCCTACAATGAGCAGTTCTTC. The encoded protein is CASSLQGPSYNEQFF.

The chain recombines TRBV5-8 with TRBJ1-2, with D tentatively TRBD1 (6 bases). Trimming removed 4 bases at V and 2 bases at J, with 18 bases between. CDR1 is SGHTS and CDR2 is YDEGEE in the germline V gene. The CDR3 contains 16 residues. The CDR3 loop reads CASSPRATGNNYGYTF. Written as DNA, the CDR3 is TGTGCCAGCAGCCCCCGGGCCACAGGGAACAACTATGGCTACACCTTC.

V is TRBV5-6 and J is TRBJ2-7; D gene ambiguous. The CDR3 runs 14 residues. CDR1 is SGHDT and CDR2 is YYEEEE in the germline V gene. Trimming removed 2 bases at V and 1 base at J, with 10 bases between. DNA for the CDR3: TGTGCCAGCAGCTTTCGACCTCGATCCTACGAGCAGTACTTC. Protein sequence: CASSFRPRSYEQYF.

This clonotype was seen a few times. The V gene is TRBV5-6, the J gene TRBJ2-4; TRBD1 is a possible D gene (6 bases). Trimming took 3 bases from V and 2 from J, leaving 9 bases between them. The CDR3 has 14 residues. CDR1 and CDR2 (germline): SGHDT, YYEEEE. CDR3 sequence: CASSSDRTKNIQYF. CDR3 in DNA: TGTGCCAGCAGCTCAGACAGGACCAAAAACATTCAGTACTTC. The full variable domain, completed using reference TRBV5-6 and TRBJ2-4, is DAGVTQSPTHLIKTRGQQVTLRCSPKSGHDTVSWYQQALGQGPQFIFQYYEEEERQRGNFPDRFSGHQFPNYSSELNVNALLLGDSALYLCASSSDRTKNIQYFGAGTRLSVL.

This clonotype was found a few times. The chain joins TRBV7-8 to TRBJ1-3, with no clear D. Germline V lookup: CDR1 SGHVS, CDR2 FQNEAQ. The CDR3 covers 14 residues. Between the trimmed V and J ends, which lost 4 bases and 0 bases, there was a span of 7 bases. In DNA form, the CDR3 reads TGTGCCAGCAGCTATCTTGGCTCTGGAAACACCATATATTTT. Translated, it gives CASSYLGSGNTIYF. Full variable domain (remainder filled in from reference TRBV7-8 and TRBJ1-3): GAGVSQSPRYKVAKRGQDVALRCDPISGHVSLFWYQQALGQGPEFLTYFQNEAQLDKSGLPSDRFFAERPEGSVSTLKIQRTQQEDSAVYLCASSYLGSGNTIYFGEGSWLTVV.